This T cell receptor beta chain stems from a study of cytotoxic CD8 clonotypes in ibrutinib-treated CLL. Study at large: Response was recorded as partial in approximately 25 patients and complete in 2; at median approximately 63 months, around 14 remained remitted and about twelve had progressed. Response sampling occurred after a median 12 months of treatment (range 6 to 36).

This table comes from immunoSEQ multiplex PCR, and its TCRdb copy is limited to in-frame clones, with some not included. There are about 330,000 clones in the sample; about 61% occur only once, and just under 6.5% lies in the top ten. This clone was counted between two and nine times. Its cognate antigen is unknown. Findings and caveats of the study: Elevated clonality accompanied ibrutinib response, with a return toward baseline values at progression. Clonality (at baseline) was higher than in age-matched healthy donors and tracked circulating CD8+ T-cell counts.

Trimming cost V 1 base and J 9 bases; bases outside gene matches: 6. The CDR3 covers 15 residues. The germline CDR1 and CDR2 sequences are MDHEN and SYDVKM. This specimen consisted of PBMCs, obtained after 36 months of ibrutinib treatment. The chain couples TRBV28 to TRBJ1-6; TRBD1 matches at 7 bases. The TCR was taken from a human donor with chronic lymphocytic leukemia. CDR3 loop: CASSLYQGGVSPLHF. CDR3 sequence (DNA): TGTGCCAGCAGTTTATATCAGGGGGGGGTTTCACCCCTCCACTTT.